The 6 T cell receptor beta chains presented below share a single source sample, sequenced in a study of neurological immune-mediated disorders. One entry per CDR3 protein results from TCRdb running MiXCR on the 5' RACE reads. Of some 70,000 distinct CDR3 sequences listed, around 3.7% were seen once; the top ten hold about 3.5%. The specimen sequenced was PBMCs. These receptors were collected from a man aged 35 to 55 with multiple sclerosis.

The sample holds many counts of this clonotype. The V call is TRBV6-5, the J call TRBJ2-7; 7 nucleotides align to TRBD2. The trim removed 0 bases at V and 3 bases at J, leaving 5 bases unmatched. Germline V gene lookup returns CDR1 MNHEY and CDR2 SVGAGI. CDR3 length: 15 residues. CDR3 in amino acids: CASSYSGSGRYEQYF. Here the CDR3 DNA reads TGTGCCAGCAGTTACTCAGGTAGCGGGCGCTACGAGCAGTACTTC.

Worth noting for this clonotype: A much bigger clone sits one base away, suggesting this may be a read error. DNA for the CDR3: TGTGCCAGCAGGTCCCACTCTGGAAAAACCATATATTTT. It specifies CASRSHSGKTIYF. The chain links TRBV7-8 to TRBJ1-3, with unresolved D. The CDR3 is made up of 13 amino acids. Germline lookup yields CDR1 SGHVS and CDR2 FQNEAQ.

This clonotype was counted many times. This chain uses TRBV5-1 with TRBJ2-2; D remains ambiguous. Germline-derived CDR1 and CDR2 are SGHRS and YFSETQ. V was trimmed by 7 bases and J by 0 bases, leaving 13 bases between them. The CDR3 is 15 residues long. CDR3 nucleotide sequence: TGCGCCAGCGGTCCCCGACCCTCGAACACCGGGGAGCTGTTTTTT. It is translated as CASGPRPSNTGELFF.

The table lists this clonotype with many counts. The rearrangement uses TRBV3-1 and TRBJ2-7; TRBD2 aligns across 9 bases. CDR1 and CDR2 from the germline V gene are LGHDT and YNNKEL (reference sequence). V shed 1 base and J 2 bases; nucleotides not matched to a gene: 3. This CDR3 spans 15 amino acids. As DNA, the CDR3 is TGTGCCAGCAGCCAAGCTAGCGGGGCCCCCTACGAGCAGTACTTC. It codes for CASSQASGAPYEQYF.

This clonotype was counted a few times. The chain has TRBV20-1 and TRBJ2-5; no definite D call. Per the germline V gene, CDR1 is DFQATT and CDR2 is SNEGSKA (reference sequence). The CDR3 totals 14 residues. The V gene lost 0 bases and the J gene lost 9 bases, with 17 bases spanning the gap. The CDR3 nucleotides read TGCAGTGCTAGAGATCCGTCAGGATTACCGTCCCAGTACTTC. This codes for CSARDPSGLPSQYF.

This clonotype came up many times. The genes are TRBV12-3 or TRBV12-4 and TRBJ2-7; 8 positions match TRBD1. The CDR3 length is 14 residues. V gave up 6 bases and J gave up 3 bases; unmatched junction bases: 7. In DNA, the CDR3 is TGTGCCAGCAGAACCGGGACAGGAGACTACGAGCAGTACTTC. Translated, it gives CASRTGTGDYEQYF.